The source of this T cell receptor beta chain is a study of technical replicates of blood from several donors. V was cut by 2 bases and J by 6 bases, with 8 bases left in between. The CDR3 totals 13 residues. Germline-derived CDR1 and CDR2 are KGHSH and LQKENI. Data came from immunoSEQ multiplex PCR; TCRdb stores just in-frame clones and leaves some out. The sample carries more than 60,000 clones, 95% recorded once. The receptor's source is a human donor in good health. The J gene is TRBJ1-5, the V gene TRBV18; a possible D gene is TRBD1 (5 bases). Specimen: T cells isolated from PBMCs. The CDR3 loop reads CASSPGGGQPQHF. The CDR3 bases are TGTGCCAGCTCACCAGGGGGGGGTCAGCCCCAGCATTTT.